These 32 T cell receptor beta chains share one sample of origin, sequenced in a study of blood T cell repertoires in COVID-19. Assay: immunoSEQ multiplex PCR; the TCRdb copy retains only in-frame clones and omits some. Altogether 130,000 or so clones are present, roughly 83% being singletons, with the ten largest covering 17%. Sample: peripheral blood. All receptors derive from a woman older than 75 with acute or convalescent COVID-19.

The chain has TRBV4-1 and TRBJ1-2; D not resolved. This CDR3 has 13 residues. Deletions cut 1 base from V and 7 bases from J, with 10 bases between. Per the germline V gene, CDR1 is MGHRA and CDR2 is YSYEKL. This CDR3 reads CASSQVAQAGYTF. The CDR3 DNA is TGCGCCAGCAGCCAAGTTGCCCAGGCTGGCTACACCTTC.

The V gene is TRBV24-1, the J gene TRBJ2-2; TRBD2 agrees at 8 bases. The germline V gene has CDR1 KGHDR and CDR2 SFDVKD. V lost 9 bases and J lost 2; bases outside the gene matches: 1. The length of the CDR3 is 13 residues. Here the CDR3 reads CATRGGNTGELFF. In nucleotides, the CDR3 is TGTGCCACCCGGGGGGGCAACACCGGGGAGCTGTTTTTT.

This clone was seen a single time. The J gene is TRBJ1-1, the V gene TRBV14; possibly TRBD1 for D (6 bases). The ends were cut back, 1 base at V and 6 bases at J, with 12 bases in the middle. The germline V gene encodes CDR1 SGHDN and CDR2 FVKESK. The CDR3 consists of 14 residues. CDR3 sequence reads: CASSQVQGWAEAFF. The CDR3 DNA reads TGTGCCAGCAGCCAAGTTCAGGGGTGGGCTGAAGCTTTCTTT.

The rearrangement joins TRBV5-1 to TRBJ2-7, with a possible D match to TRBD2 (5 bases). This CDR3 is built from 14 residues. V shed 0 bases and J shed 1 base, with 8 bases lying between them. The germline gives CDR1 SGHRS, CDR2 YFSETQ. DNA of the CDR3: TGCGCCAGCAGCTTGGAACCGGGATCCTACGAGCAGTACTTC. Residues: CASSLEPGSYEQYF.

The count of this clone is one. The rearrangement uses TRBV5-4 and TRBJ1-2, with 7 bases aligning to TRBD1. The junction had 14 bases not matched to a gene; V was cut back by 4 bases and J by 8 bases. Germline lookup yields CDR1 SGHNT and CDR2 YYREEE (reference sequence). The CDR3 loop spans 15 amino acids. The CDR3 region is CASSRMIPGQWGYTF. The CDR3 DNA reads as TGTGCCAGCAGCAGAATGATTCCGGGACAGTGGGGCTACACCTTC.

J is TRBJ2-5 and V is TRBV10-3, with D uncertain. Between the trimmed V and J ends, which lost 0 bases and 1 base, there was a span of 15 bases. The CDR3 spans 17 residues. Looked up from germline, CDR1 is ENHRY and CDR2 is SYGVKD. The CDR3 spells CAISESYVLQSQETQYF. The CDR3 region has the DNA TGTGCCATCAGTGAGTCGTATGTTTTGCAGTCCCAAGAGACCCAGTACTTC.

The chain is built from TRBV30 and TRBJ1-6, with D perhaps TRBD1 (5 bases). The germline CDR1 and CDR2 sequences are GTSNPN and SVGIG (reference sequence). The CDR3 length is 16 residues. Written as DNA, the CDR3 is TGTGCGCTGGATGTGCGGGGGGGACTGGTCAATTCACCCCTCCACTTT. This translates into CALDVRGGLVNSPLHF.

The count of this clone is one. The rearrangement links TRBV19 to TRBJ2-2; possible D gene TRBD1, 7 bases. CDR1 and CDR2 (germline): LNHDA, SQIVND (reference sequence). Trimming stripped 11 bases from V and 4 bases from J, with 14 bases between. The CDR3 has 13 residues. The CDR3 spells CASRGDTTGELFF. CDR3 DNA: TGTGCCTCCAGGGGGGATACCACCGGGGAGCTGTTTTTT.

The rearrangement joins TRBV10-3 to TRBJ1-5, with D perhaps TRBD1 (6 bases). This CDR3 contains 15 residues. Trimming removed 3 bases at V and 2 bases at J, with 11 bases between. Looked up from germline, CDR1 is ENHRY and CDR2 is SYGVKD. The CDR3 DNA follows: TGTGCCATCAGTGACCCACGACAGGGCAATCAGCCCCAGCATTTT. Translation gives CAISDPRQGNQPQHF.

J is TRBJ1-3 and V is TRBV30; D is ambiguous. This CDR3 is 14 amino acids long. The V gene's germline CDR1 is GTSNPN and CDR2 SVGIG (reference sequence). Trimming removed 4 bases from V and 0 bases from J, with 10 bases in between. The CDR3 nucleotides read TGTGCCTGGACCGGGAGGGTCTCTGGAAACACCATATATTTT. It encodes CAWTGRVSGNTIYF.

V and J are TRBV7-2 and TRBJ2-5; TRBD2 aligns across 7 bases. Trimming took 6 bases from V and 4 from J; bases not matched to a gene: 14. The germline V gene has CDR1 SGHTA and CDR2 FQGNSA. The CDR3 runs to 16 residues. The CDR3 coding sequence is TGTGCCAGCAGACCTGCCCTCCGGACTAGTGGAGAGACCCAGTACTTC. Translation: CASRPALRTSGETQYF.

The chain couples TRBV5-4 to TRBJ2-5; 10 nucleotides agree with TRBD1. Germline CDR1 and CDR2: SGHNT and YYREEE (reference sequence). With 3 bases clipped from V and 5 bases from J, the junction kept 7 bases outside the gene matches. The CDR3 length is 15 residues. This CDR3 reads CASSSKTGGVETQYF. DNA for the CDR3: TGTGCCAGCAGCTCCAAGACAGGGGGCGTGGAGACCCAGTACTTC.

CDR3 amino acids: CAWRSGRGYGYTF. The DNA of the CDR3 is TGTGCCTGGAGGTCAGGACGGGGCTATGGCTACACCTTC. The chain combines TRBV30 with TRBJ1-2; D is unresolved. The germline CDR1 and CDR2 sequences are GTSNPN and SVGIG (reference sequence). Trimming took off 3 bases at V and 4 bases at J, with 12 bases between the two ends. The CDR3 loop spans 13 amino acids.

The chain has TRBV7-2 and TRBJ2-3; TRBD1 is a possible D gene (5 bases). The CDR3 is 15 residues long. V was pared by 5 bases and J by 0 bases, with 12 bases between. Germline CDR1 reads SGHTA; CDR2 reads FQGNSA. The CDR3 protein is CASSTRQPSTDTQYF. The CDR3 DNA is TGTGCCAGCAGCACGCGACAGCCTAGCACAGATACGCAGTATTTT.

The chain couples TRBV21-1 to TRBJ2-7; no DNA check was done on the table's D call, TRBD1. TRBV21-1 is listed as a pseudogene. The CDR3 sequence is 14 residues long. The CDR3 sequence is CASSNCRGAYEQYF. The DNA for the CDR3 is TGTGCCAGCAGCAATTGCAGGGGAGCCTACGAGCAGTACTTC.

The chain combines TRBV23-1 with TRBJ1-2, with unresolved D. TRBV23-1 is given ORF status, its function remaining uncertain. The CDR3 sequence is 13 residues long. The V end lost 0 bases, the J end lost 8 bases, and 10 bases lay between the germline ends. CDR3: CASSQSVLEGYTF. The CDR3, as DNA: TGCGCCAGCAGTCAATCTGTCTTGGAGGGCTACACCTTC.

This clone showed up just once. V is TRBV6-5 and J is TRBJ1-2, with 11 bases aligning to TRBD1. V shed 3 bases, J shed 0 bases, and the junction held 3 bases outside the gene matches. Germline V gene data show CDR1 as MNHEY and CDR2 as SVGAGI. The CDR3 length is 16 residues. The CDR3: CASSYRDRGANYGYTF. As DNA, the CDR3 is TGTGCCAGCAGTTATAGGGACAGGGGGGCTAACTATGGCTACACCTTC.

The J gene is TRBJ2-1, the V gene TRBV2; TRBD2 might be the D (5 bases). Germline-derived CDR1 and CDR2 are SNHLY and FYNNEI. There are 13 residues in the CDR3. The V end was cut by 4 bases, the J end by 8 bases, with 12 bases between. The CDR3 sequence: CASSGLARDEQFF. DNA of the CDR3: TGTGCCAGCAGTGGGCTAGCTAGGGATGAGCAGTTCTTC.

CDR3 DNA: TGTGCCTCACGATGGGGACTAGCGGGACTCAATGAGCAGTTCTTC. Its protein product is CASRWGLAGLNEQFF. The chain couples TRBV30 to TRBJ2-1; TRBD2 aligns across 13 bases. The length of the CDR3 is 15 residues. Germline V gene sequence: CDR1 GTSNPN, CDR2 SVGIG (reference sequence). V was pared by 7 bases and J by 6 bases, with 9 bases of the junction left unmatched.

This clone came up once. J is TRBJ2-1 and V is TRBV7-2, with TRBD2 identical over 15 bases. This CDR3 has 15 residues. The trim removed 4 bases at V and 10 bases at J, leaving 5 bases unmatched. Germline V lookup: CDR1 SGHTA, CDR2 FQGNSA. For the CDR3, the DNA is TGTGCCAGCAGCTCGGGACTAGCGGGAGGCGGGGAGCAGTTCTTC. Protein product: CASSSGLAGGGEQFF.

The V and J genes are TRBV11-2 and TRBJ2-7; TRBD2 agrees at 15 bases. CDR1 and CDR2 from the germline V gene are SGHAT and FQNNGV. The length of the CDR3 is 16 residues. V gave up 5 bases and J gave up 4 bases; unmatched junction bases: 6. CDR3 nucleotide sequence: TGTGCCAGCAGCCTCGGACTAGCGGGGGGGATTTACGAGCAGTACTTC. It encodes CASSLGLAGGIYEQYF. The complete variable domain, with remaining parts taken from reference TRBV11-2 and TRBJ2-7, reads EAGVAQSPRYKIIEKRQSVAFWCNPISGHATLYWYQQILGQGPKLLIQFQNNGVVDDSQLPKDRFSAERLKGVDSTLKIQPAKLEDSAVYLCASSLGLAGGIYEQYFGPGTRLTVT.

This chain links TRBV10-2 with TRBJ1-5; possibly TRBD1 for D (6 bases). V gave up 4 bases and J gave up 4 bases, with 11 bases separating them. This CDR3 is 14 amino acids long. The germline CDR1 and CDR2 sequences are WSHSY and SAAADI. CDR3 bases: TGCGCCAGCAGTGTGACAGGAAATAATCAGCCCCAGCATTTT. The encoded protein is CASSVTGNNQPQHF.

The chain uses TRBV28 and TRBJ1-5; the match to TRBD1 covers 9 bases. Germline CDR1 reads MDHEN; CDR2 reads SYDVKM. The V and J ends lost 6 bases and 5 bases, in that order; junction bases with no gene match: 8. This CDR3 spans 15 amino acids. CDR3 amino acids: CASSDQDRGYQPQHF. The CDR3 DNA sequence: TGTGCCAGCAGCGACCAGGACAGGGGCTATCAGCCCCAGCATTTT. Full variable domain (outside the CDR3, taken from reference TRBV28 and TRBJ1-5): DVKVTQSSRYLVKRTGEKVFLECVQDMDHENMFWYRQDPGLGLRLIYFSYDVKMKEKGDIPEGYSVSREKKERFSLILESASTNQTSMYLCASSDQDRGYQPQHFGDGTRLSIL.

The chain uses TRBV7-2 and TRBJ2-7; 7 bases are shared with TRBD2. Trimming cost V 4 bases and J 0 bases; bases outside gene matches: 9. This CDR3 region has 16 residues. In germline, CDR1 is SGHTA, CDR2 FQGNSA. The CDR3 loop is CASSSFYQRGSYEQYF. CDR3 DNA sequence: TGTGCCAGCAGCTCTTTCTACCAGCGGGGCTCCTACGAGCAGTACTTC.

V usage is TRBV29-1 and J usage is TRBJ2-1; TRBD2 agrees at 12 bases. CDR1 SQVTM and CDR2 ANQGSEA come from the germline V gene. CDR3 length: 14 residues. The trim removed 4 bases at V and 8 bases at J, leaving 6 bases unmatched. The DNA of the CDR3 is TGCAGCGTTGCTAGCGGGAGGGCGAACGATGAGCAGTTCTTC. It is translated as CSVASGRANDEQFF.

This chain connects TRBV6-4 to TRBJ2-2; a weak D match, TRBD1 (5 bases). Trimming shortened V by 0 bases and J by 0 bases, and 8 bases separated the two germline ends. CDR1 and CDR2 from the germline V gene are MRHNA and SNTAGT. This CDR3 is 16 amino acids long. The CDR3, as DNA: TGTGCCAGCAGTGACTCAGGGGCTCCGAACACCGGGGAGCTGTTTTTT. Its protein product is CASSDSGAPNTGELFF.

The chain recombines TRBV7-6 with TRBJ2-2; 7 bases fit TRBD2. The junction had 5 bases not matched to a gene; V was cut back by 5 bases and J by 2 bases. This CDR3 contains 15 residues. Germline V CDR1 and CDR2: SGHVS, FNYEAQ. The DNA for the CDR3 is TGTGCCAGCAGCGGGGACTACCTAAACACCGGGGAGCTGTTTTTT. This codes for CASSGDYLNTGELFF. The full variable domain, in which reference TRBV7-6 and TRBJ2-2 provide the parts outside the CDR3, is GAGVSQSPRYKVTKRGQDVALRCDPISGHVSLYWYRQALGQGPEFLTYFNYEAQQDKSGLPNDRFSAERPEGSISTLTIQRTEQRDSAMYRCASSGDYLNTGELFFGEGSRLTVL.

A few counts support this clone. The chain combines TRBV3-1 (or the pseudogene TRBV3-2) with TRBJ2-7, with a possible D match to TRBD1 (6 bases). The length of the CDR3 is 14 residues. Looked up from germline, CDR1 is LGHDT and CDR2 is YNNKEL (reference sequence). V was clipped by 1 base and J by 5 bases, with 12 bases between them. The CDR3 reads CASSQAPQGDEQYF. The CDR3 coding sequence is TGTGCCAGCAGCCAAGCCCCACAGGGCGACGAGCAGTACTTC.

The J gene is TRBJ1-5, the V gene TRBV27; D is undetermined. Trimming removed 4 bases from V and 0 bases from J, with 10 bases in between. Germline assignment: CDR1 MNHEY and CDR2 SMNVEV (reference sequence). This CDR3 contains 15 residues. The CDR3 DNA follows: TGTGCCAGCAGTTCCTCCCGGAGTAGCAATCAGCCCCAGCATTTT. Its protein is CASSSSRSSNQPQHF.

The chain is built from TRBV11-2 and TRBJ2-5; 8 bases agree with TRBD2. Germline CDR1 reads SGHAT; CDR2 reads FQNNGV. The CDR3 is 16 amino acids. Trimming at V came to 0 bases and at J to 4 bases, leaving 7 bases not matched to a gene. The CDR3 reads CASSLDLGLASETQYF. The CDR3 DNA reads TGTGCCAGCAGCTTAGATTTAGGACTAGCTTCAGAGACCCAGTACTTC.

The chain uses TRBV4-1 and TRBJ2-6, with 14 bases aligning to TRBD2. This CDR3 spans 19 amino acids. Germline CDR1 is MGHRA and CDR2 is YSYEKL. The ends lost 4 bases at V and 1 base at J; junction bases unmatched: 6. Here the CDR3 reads CASSRSGLAGGSGANVLTF. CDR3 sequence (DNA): TGCGCCAGCAGCCGCTCAGGACTAGCGGGGGGTTCTGGGGCCAACGTCCTGACTTTC.

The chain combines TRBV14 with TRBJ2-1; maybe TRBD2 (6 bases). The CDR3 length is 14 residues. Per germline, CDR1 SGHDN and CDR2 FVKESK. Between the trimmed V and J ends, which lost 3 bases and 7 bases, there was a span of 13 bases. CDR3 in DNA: TGTGCCAGCAGCCAGCGGGGCTCGGGGAATGAGCAGTTCTTC. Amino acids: CASSQRGSGNEQFF. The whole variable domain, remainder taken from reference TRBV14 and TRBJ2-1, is EAGVTQFPSHSVIEKGQTVTLRCDPISGHDNLYWYRRVMGKEIKFLLHFVKESKQDESGMPNNRFLAERTGGTYSTLKVQPAELEDSGVYFCASSQRGSGNEQFFGPGTRLTVL.